This T cell receptor beta chain was captured by sequencing in a study of blood T cell repertoires in COVID-19. About the study: Samples of COVID-19 (acute and convalescent) were obtained from the United States, Italy and Spain. Nucleic acid was either cDNA or gDNA, and it came from T cells, B-cell-depleted T cells, or PBMCs.

In the original processing: It was from reference gene primer amplification that nucleated cell counts were estimated. The method was immunoSEQ multiplex PCR; TCRdb's version includes in-frame clones alone and lacks a portion of them. That table supplies the V and J calls and clone size; D and trimming were determined from the DNA. The data show approximately 89,000 clones, about three quarters seen once. The length of the CDR3 is 15 residues. J gave up 7 bases and V 6 bases, and 7 bases lay outside the gene matches. Germline V gene lookup returns CDR1 MNHEY and CDR2 SVGAGI. Only a few counts were recorded for this clone.

V is TRBV6-5 and J is TRBJ2-2; 11 nucleotides line up with TRBD2. Input material: peripheral blood. The receptor was isolated from a human donor in a cohort sampled during active COVID-19. The CDR3 DNA reads TGTGCCAGCAGACGGACTAGCGGGTATGACGGGGAGCTGTTTTTT. Amino acids: CASRRTSGYDGELFF.